This T cell receptor beta chain originates from a study of T cell repertoires in cytomegalovirus infection. Study-level information: Public TCR beta signatures provided an indication of both CMV infection and a matching HLA type. Overall study findings and caveats: CMV-specific TCR beta clonotypes restricted by HLA-C dominated the ex vivo response. There were carriers of CMV plus the relevant HLA, and cumulative public TCR beta family frequency identified them.

Concerning this clonotype: The target antigen is unknown.

Via MiXCR, TCRdb re-called the reads, giving one row per CDR3 protein. The table has 500,000 to 600,000 distinct CDR3 sequences, about 17% seen once. Germline values: CDR1 SGDLS, CDR2 YYNGEE. V shed 3 bases and J shed 6 bases, with 7 bases lying between them. The CDR3 sequence is 12 residues long. The material sequenced was CD8+ T cells from PBMCs. The V and J genes are TRBV9 and TRBJ2-1; D gene uncertain. The TCR was taken from a human donor in good health (CMV status not recorded). Some clones in this sample may be carry-over from other donors' samples. CDR3 DNA: TGTGCCAGCAGCGCCCGTATCAATGAGCAGTTCTTC. It specifies CASSARINEQFF.